A single sample gave rise to the 17 T cell receptor beta chains below, sequenced in a study of post-analysis software for immune sequencing data. Libraries were made from TCR beta cDNA, and they carried unique molecular identifiers. TCRdb fed the PCR reads into MiXCR, producing one record per CDR3 protein. This sample has 150,000 to 200,000 distinct CDR3 sequences; 30% to 45% occur once, and the top ten carry under 30%. The sequenced sample was blood, obtained after autologous hematopoietic stem cell transplantation. The receptors derive from a girl aged 5 to 17 with multiple sclerosis.

The chain combines TRBV24-1 with TRBJ2-5, with unresolved D. Trimming took 2 bases from V and 1 from J, leaving 13 bases between them. The germline V gene has CDR1 KGHDR and CDR2 SFDVKD. This CDR3 has 16 amino acids. As DNA, the CDR3 is TGTGCCACCAGTGATTCCCGCAACGGGTTCCAAGAGACCCAGTACTTC. As protein: CATSDSRNGFQETQYF.

The table lists this clonotype with a few counts. The V call is TRBV7-3, the J call TRBJ2-1; 8 nucleotides line up with TRBD2. The CDR3 loop spans 15 amino acids. CDR1 is SGHTA, CDR2 FQGTGA, per germline. With 3 bases clipped from V and 7 bases from J, the junction kept 8 bases outside the gene matches. Written as DNA, the CDR3 is TGTGCCAGCAGCTTCCTTAGCGGGGCCGGGAATGAGCAGTTCTTC. As protein: CASSFLSGAGNEQFF.

In this sample, this clonotype turned up once. V is TRBV6-2 or TRBV6-3 and J is TRBJ2-7, with 10 nucleotides matching TRBD2. J gave up 7 bases and V 3 bases, and 6 bases lay outside the gene matches. The germline gives CDR1 MNHEY, CDR2 SVGEGT. The CDR3 length is 14 residues. CDR3 sequence: CASSYLAGAREQYF. CDR3 bases: TGTGCCAGCAGTTATCTAGCGGGGGCTCGGGAGCAGTACTTC.

This clonotype came up a few times. J is TRBJ1-1 and V is TRBV20-1; 7 bases align to TRBD1. The CDR3 has 14 residues. Germline values: CDR1 DFQATT, CDR2 SNEGSKA (reference sequence). The V gene end was trimmed by 6 bases and the J gene end by 5 bases; junction bases not matched to a gene: 12. The CDR3 DNA follows: TGCAGTGCAGAGAAGGGGGCGCAGAGGACTGAAGCTTTCTTT. It is translated as CSAEKGAQRTEAFF.

The chain combines TRBV20-1 with TRBJ2-1, with 8 bases that match TRBD1. V trimming: 3 bases; J trimming: 4 bases; junction bases outside the gene matches: 5. The length of the CDR3 is 14 residues. Germline V gene data show CDR1 as DFQATT and CDR2 as SNEGSKA (reference sequence). CDR3 DNA: TGCAGTGCTAGGGGACAGGTTGCTTACAATGAGCAGTTCTTC. Amino acids: CSARGQVAYNEQFF.

This clonotype came up a few times. The chain uses TRBV7-9 and TRBJ2-7, with 7 bases aligning to TRBD1. V lost 5 bases and J lost 2; bases outside the gene matches: 12. The CDR3 totals 16 residues. From germline, CDR1 is SEHNR and CDR2 FQNEAQ (reference sequence). CDR3: CASSASRQGGPYEQYF. The CDR3, as DNA: TGTGCCAGCAGCGCATCCCGACAGGGTGGCCCCTACGAGCAGTACTTC.

This clonotype was recorded a few times. The V and J genes are TRBV10-3 and TRBJ2-3; D possibly matches TRBD1 or TRBD2 (5 bases each). Germline lookup yields CDR1 ENHRY and CDR2 SYGVKD. The CDR3 has 13 amino acids. V lost 8 bases and J 8 bases, leaving 17 bases between the germline ends. The CDR3 nucleotides are TGTGCCATCGCGGAAGGGGAGAGTGGTACGCAGTATTTT. Translated, it gives CAIAEGESGTQYF.

The chain has TRBV12-3 or TRBV12-4 and TRBJ2-7; D may be TRBD2 (6 bases). V lost 1 base and J 7 bases, leaving 14 bases between the germline ends. This CDR3 contains 14 residues. The CDR3 sequence: CASSLGRERTEQYF. Written as DNA, the CDR3 is TGTGCCAGCAGTTTAGGACGGGAGAGGACAGAGCAGTACTTC.

This clonotype was seen a few times. V gene TRBV11-3 combines with J gene TRBJ2-1; possible D gene TRBD2, 5 bases. Germline loops: CDR1 SGHNT, CDR2 YENEEA. Trimming cost V 2 bases and J 6 bases, with 8 bases left between them. This CDR3 is 13 amino acids long. The CDR3 region is CASSLRRFNEQFF. The CDR3 DNA reads as TGTGCCAGCAGCTTAAGGAGGTTCAATGAGCAGTTCTTC. The variable domain in full, completed from reference TRBV11-3 and TRBJ2-1, reads EAGVVQSPRYKIIEKKQPVAFWCNPISGHNTLYWYLQNLGQGPELLIRYENEEAVDDSQLPKDRFSAERLKGVDSTLKIQPAELGDSAVYLCASSLRRFNEQFFGPGTRLTVL.

This clonotype came up once. Its ends do not fully match the called genes, so a read error is possible. The genes are TRBV20-1 and TRBJ1-6; 7 nucleotides agree with TRBD1. Germline-derived CDR1 and CDR2 are DFQATT and SNEGSKA (reference sequence). This CDR3 spans 15 amino acids. CDR3 bases: TGCAGTGCGAGCCCCTCTACAGGGGATAATTCACCCCTCTACTTT. Translating it yields CSASPSTGDNSPLYF.

The genes are TRBV2 and TRBJ2-7; 7 bases map to TRBD1. The CDR3 runs to 13 residues. V lost 1 base and J lost 9; bases outside the gene matches: 6. Germline CDR1 reads SNHLY; CDR2 reads FYNNEI. The CDR3 is CASSEETGMGQYF. CDR3 coding DNA: TGTGCCAGCAGTGAAGAGACAGGGATGGGGCAGTACTTC.

This chain uses TRBV14 with TRBJ1-2; TRBD1 matches at 7 bases. The V gene's germline CDR1 is SGHDN and CDR2 FVKESK. The ends lost 2 bases at V and 4 bases at J; junction bases unmatched: 7. This CDR3 has 15 amino acids. The CDR3 DNA reads TGTGCCAGCAGCCAAATGACAGGGAAGGGCTATGGCTACACCTTC. This sequence encodes CASSQMTGKGYGYTF.

The chain employs TRBV13 and TRBJ2-1; 8 bases agree with TRBD1. The CDR3 sequence is 17 residues long. Unmatched junction bases numbered 11, after V lost 5 bases and J lost 2 bases. CDR1 and CDR2 (germline): PRHDT, FYEKMQ (reference sequence). CDR3 region: CASSPPPGQGTYNEQFF. The CDR3 nucleotides are TGTGCCAGCAGCCCGCCTCCCGGACAGGGAACCTACAATGAGCAGTTCTTC. The full variable domain, its missing parts supplied by reference TRBV13 and TRBJ2-1, is AAGVIQSPRHLIKEKRETATLKCYPIPRHDTVYWYQQGPGQDPQFLISFYEKMQSDKGSIPDRFSAQQFSDYHSELNMSSLELGDSALYFCASSPPPGQGTYNEQFFGPGTRLTVL.

The chain uses TRBV5-1 and TRBJ2-1; D gene unclear. Trimming stripped 0 bases from V and 13 bases from J, with 14 bases between. Germline assignment: CDR1 SGHRS and CDR2 YFSETQ. This CDR3 comprises 13 residues. CDR3 bases: TGCGCCAGCAGCTTGGGGAGCCAAGAGACCCAGTTCTTC. Protein product: CASSLGSQETQFF. Combining the CDR3 with reference TRBV5-1 and TRBJ2-1 gives the whole variable domain KAGVTQTPRYLIKTRGQQVTLSCSPISGHRSVSWYQQTPGQGLQFLFEYFSETQRNKGNFPGRFSGRQFSNSRSEMNVSTLELGDSALYLCASSLGSQETQFFGPGTRLTVL.

The genes are TRBV6-1 and TRBJ2-6; D perhaps matches TRBD1 (7 bases). The length of the CDR3 is 18 residues. Between the trimmed V and J ends, which lost 6 bases and 0 bases, there was a span of 18 bases. The germline V gene encodes CDR1 MNHNS and CDR2 SASEGT. CDR3 residues: CASRGGTAEASGANVLTF. The CDR3 bases are TGTGCCAGCAGGGGCGGGACAGCAGAAGCCTCTGGGGCCAACGTCCTGACTTTC.

The rearrangement joins TRBV7-2 to TRBJ2-4; TRBD1 or TRBD2 may be the D gene (5 bases each). Deletions cut 5 bases from V and 15 bases from J, with 20 bases between. This CDR3 is built from 13 residues. Germline values: CDR1 SGHTA, CDR2 FQGNSA. CDR3 in amino acids: CASSPRPDRGRYF. As DNA, the CDR3 is TGTGCCAGCAGCCCTCGGCCTGACAGAGGGCGGTACTTC.

This clonotype was recorded many times. This could be a read error, since a much larger clone is one nucleotide away. The V and J genes are TRBV7-2 and TRBJ1-6; a possible D gene is TRBD1 (5 bases). Germline CDR1 reads SGHTA; CDR2 reads FQGNSA. CDR3 length equals 14 residues. The V gene lost 4 bases and the J gene lost 9 bases, with 13 bases spanning the gap. As DNA, the CDR3 is TGTGCCAGCAGCTGGAAAGGGGCTGGTTCACCCCTCCACTTT. It translates to CASSWKGAGSPLHF.